This entry describes one TCR beta chain. This CDR3 has 16 amino acids. Germline assignment: CDR1 MGHRA and CDR2 YSYEKL. Trimming cost V 4 bases and J 2 bases; bases outside gene matches: 5. In the source study's methods: Using reference gene primer amplification, nucleated cell counts were estimated. Produced via immunoSEQ multiplex PCR; TCRdb's table is partial and in-frame only. From that table come the V and J calls and clone size; the DNA was used to work out D and trimming. The sample has under 150,000 clones; roughly 90% are singletons. This sample stems from a study of blood T cell repertoires in COVID-19.

The origin of this receptor is a man aged 50 to 59 with active or convalescent COVID-19. Specimen: peripheral blood. V and J are TRBV4-1 and TRBJ1-5; 10 bases map to TRBD1. In nucleotides, the CDR3 is TGCGCCAGCAGCCTGACAGGGGGCGTCGGCAATCAGCCCCAGCATTTT. It is translated as CASSLTGGVGNQPQHF.